The 28 T cell receptor beta chains below were found in one sample sequenced in a study of technical replicates of blood from a few donors. TCRdb keeps only in-frame clones here, not all; method: immunoSEQ multiplex PCR. The sample has roughly 70,000 clones; 85% to 95% are singletons. Sequencing was done on a sample of PBMCs. These receptors were taken from a human donor in good health. Some clones in this sample may be carry-over from other donors' samples.

This clone is a singleton in its sample. The CDR3: CASSLQSSYEQYF. The CDR3 DNA reads TGTGCCAGCAGTTTACAGAGCTCCTACGAGCAGTACTTC. The V call is TRBV6-1, the J call TRBJ2-7; D gene unclear. Germline-derived CDR1 and CDR2 are MNHNS and SASEGT. CDR3 length: 13 residues. V was pared by 5 bases and J by 0 bases, with 8 bases between.

This chain joins TRBV9 and TRBJ2-1, with 11 bases lining up with TRBD2. The CDR3 is 19 residues long. V lost 0 bases and J lost 7; bases outside the gene matches: 15. The germline V gene encodes CDR1 SGDLS and CDR2 YYNGEE. DNA for the CDR3: TGTGCCAGCAGCGTAGCGTTGCCGATAGCGGGAGGGCCGGAGAATGAGCAGTTCTTC. Protein product: CASSVALPIAGGPENEQFF.

V usage is TRBV6-1 and J usage is TRBJ1-4; D remains ambiguous. The CDR3 has 14 amino acids. The germline gives CDR1 MNHNS, CDR2 SASEGT. V lost 5 bases to trimming and J lost 7 bases, with 14 bases between them. The CDR3 loop reads CASSPGSPIEKLFF. For the CDR3, the DNA is TGTGCCAGCAGTCCTGGGAGCCCTATTGAAAAACTGTTTTTT.

This chain connects TRBV4-3 to TRBJ1-2, with 7 bases fitting TRBD1. CDR1 is LGHNA and CDR2 is YSLEER in the germline V gene. Germline trimming cut 1 base from V and 4 bases from J; bases unmatched to any gene: 3. The CDR3 has 14 residues. The CDR3 region has the DNA TGCGCCAGCAGCCAAGGACAGGGCGTCTATGGCTACACCTTC. It encodes CASSQGQGVYGYTF.

This clone has just a few counts. At one end, the junction sequence differs from germline, possibly due to a read error. This chain links TRBV11-3 with TRBJ1-1; D is undetermined. This CDR3 has 17 amino acids. Per germline, CDR1 SGHNT and CDR2 YENEEA. This CDR3 is CASSLGEPGRGNTKAFF. The DNA of the CDR3 is TGTGCCAGCAGCTTAGGAGAACCGGGGAGAGGTAACACTAAAGCTTTCTTT. The complete variable domain, with remaining parts taken from reference TRBV11-3 and TRBJ1-1, reads EAGVVQSPRYKIIEKKQPVAFWCNPISGHNTLYWYLQNLGQGPELLIRYENEEAVDDSQLPKDRFSAERLKGVDSTLKIQPAELGDSAVYLCASSLGEPGRGNTKAFFGQGTRLTVV.

The chain is built from TRBV11-2 and TRBJ2-7; D call uncertain. Per germline, CDR1 SGHAT and CDR2 FQNNGV. The CDR3 extends over 12 amino acids. Trimming removed 5 bases at V and 6 bases at J, with 11 bases between. CDR3: CASSPQFGEQYF. The CDR3 DNA is TGTGCCAGCAGCCCGCAATTCGGCGAGCAGTACTTC.

This clone came up once. V usage is TRBV7-2 and J usage is TRBJ2-7, with 15 bases lining up with TRBD2. The CDR3 spans 16 residues. CDR1 and CDR2 (germline): SGHTA, FQGNSA. V trimming: 2 bases; J trimming: 6 bases; junction bases outside the gene matches: 5. For the CDR3, the DNA is TGTGCCAGCAGCTTAATGGGACTAGCGGGAGGCCCCGAGCAGTACTTC. This gives the protein CASSLMGLAGGPEQYF.

For the CDR3, the DNA is TGCGCCAGCAGCTCACAGGCCTACGAGCAGTACTTC. Amino acid sequence: CASSSQAYEQYF. The V and J genes are TRBV5-1 and TRBJ2-7, with D maybe TRBD1 (5 bases). This CDR3 region has 12 residues. Trimming took 3 bases from V and 2 from J, leaving 6 bases between them. Germline V CDR1 and CDR2: SGHRS, YFSETQ.

The V gene is TRBV19, the J gene TRBJ2-5; TRBD2 is a possible D gene (5 bases). The CDR3 contains 13 residues. Germline assignment: CDR1 LNHDA and CDR2 SQIVND (reference sequence). Trimming took 3 bases from V and 6 from J, leaving 11 bases between them. CDR3 in DNA: TGTGCCAGTAGTATCCCGGGATGGAAGACCCAGTACTTC. This codes for CASSIPGWKTQYF. Full variable domain (rest looked up from reference TRBV19 and TRBJ2-5): DGGITQSPKYLFRKEGQNVTLSCEQNLNHDAMYWYRQDPGQGLRLIYYSQIVNDFQKGDIAEGYSVSREKKESFPLTVTSAQKNPTAFYLCASSIPGWKTQYFGPGTRLLVL.

CDR3 nucleotide sequence: TGTGCCAGCGGGGAGGTCGGCGATTCACCCCTCCACTTT. Protein sequence: CASGEVGDSPLHF. This rearrangement joins TRBV6-1 to TRBJ1-6; no definite D call. Germline CDR1 MNHNS, CDR2 SASEGT. The length of the CDR3 is 13 residues. Trimming shortened V by 8 bases and J by 8 bases, and 13 bases separated the two germline ends.

The chain carries TRBV19 and TRBJ1-1; D remains unclear. The CDR3 is 14 residues long. Per germline, CDR1 LNHDA and CDR2 SQIVND (reference sequence). V lost 3 bases, J lost 6 bases, and 14 bases lay in between. In nucleotides, the CDR3 is TGTGCCAGTAGTATCTTCGGGGAGGCAGCTGAAGCTTTCTTT. It translates to CASSIFGEAAEAFF. The variable domain in full, with the rest retrieved from reference TRBV19 and TRBJ1-1, is DGGITQSPKYLFRKEGQNVTLSCEQNLNHDAMYWYRQDPGQGLRLIYYSQIVNDFQKGDIAEGYSVSREKKESFPLTVTSAQKNPTAFYLCASSIFGEAAEAFFGQGTRLTVV.

The chain joins TRBV9 to TRBJ2-3, with D perhaps matching TRBD1 (5 bases). The CDR3 is 15 residues long. Trimming took off 0 bases at V and 1 base at J, with 9 bases between the two ends. The germline gives CDR1 SGDLS, CDR2 YYNGEE. For the CDR3, the DNA is TGTGCCAGCAGCGTAGGGGAAGGGGGCACAGATACGCAGTATTTT. Translated, it gives CASSVGEGGTDTQYF. Based on the CDR3 plus reference TRBV9 and TRBJ2-3, the full variable domain is DSGVTQTPKHLITATGQRVTLRCSPRSGDLSVYWYQQSLDQGLQFLIQYYNGEERAKGNILERFSAQQFPDLHSELNLSSLELGDSALYFCASSVGEGGTDTQYFGPGTRLTVL.

The J gene is TRBJ2-1, the V gene TRBV6-1; TRBD2 matches 7 bases. Germline CDR1 and CDR2: MNHNS and SASEGT. The CDR3 is 13 residues long. Trimming took 6 bases from V and 8 from J; bases not matched to a gene: 7. The chain's CDR3 is CASSRGEVDEQFF. CDR3 bases: TGTGCCAGCAGCCGGGGGGAGGTTGATGAGCAGTTCTTC.

The chain uses TRBV7-3 and TRBJ1-5, with D maybe TRBD1 (6 bases). The germline V gene encodes CDR1 SGHTA and CDR2 FQGTGA. V was shortened by 5 bases and J by 7 bases, with 12 bases between the two germline ends. CDR3 size: 13 residues. CDR3 sequence reads: CASSPGVGQPQHF. CDR3 coding DNA: TGTGCCAGCAGCCCAGGGGTTGGGCAGCCCCAGCATTTT.

The chain couples TRBV5-1 to TRBJ1-3, with 7 bases aligning to TRBD1. V shed 0 bases and J 0 bases; nucleotides not matched to a gene: 3. The CDR3 runs 16 residues. CDR1 and CDR2 (germline): SGHRS, YFSETQ. This CDR3 is CASSLGDRASGNTIYF. CDR3 nucleotide sequence: TGCGCCAGCAGCTTGGGCGACAGGGCCTCTGGAAACACCATATATTTT.

This clone has a single count. This chain connects TRBV6-5 to TRBJ1-5, with 7 bases matching TRBD1. With 5 bases clipped from V and 6 bases from J, the junction kept 7 bases outside the gene matches. Looked up from germline, CDR1 is MNHEY and CDR2 is SVGAGI. The CDR3 sequence is 14 residues long. CDR3 coding DNA: TGTGCCAGCAGTGACTACAGGGGAAGTCAGCCCCAGCATTTT. Translation gives CASSDYRGSQPQHF.

The V and J genes are TRBV7-9 and TRBJ2-7; 8 bases are shared with TRBD2. CDR3 length: 17 amino acids. Germline values: CDR1 SEHNR, CDR2 FQNEAQ (reference sequence). J was trimmed by 4 bases and V by 1 base; bases with no gene match: 12. The CDR3 region is CASSLGRGGRSRYEQYF. The CDR3 DNA follows: TGTGCCAGCAGCTTAGGTCGGGGCGGGAGGAGTCGGTACGAGCAGTACTTC.

J is TRBJ2-5 and V is TRBV5-4; TRBD2 is a possible D gene (6 bases). This CDR3 contains 15 residues. The V end was cut by 4 bases, the J end by 5 bases, with 18 bases between. The germline V gene has CDR1 SGHNT and CDR2 YYREEE (reference sequence). The CDR3 spells CASSVTSGVRETQYF. The CDR3, as DNA: TGTGCCAGCAGCGTTACTTCGGGAGTCCGGGAGACCCAGTACTTC.

The V and J genes are TRBV4-3 and TRBJ2-1; TRBD2 matches 9 bases. This CDR3 contains 16 residues. J lost 6 bases, V lost 0 bases, and 6 bases had no gene match. Germline V lookup: CDR1 LGHNA, CDR2 YSLEER. The CDR3 reads CASSQEIAGVPNEQFF. The CDR3 region has the DNA TGCGCCAGCAGCCAAGAGATAGCGGGAGTCCCCAATGAGCAGTTCTTC.

The genes are TRBV20-1 and TRBJ2-1; possibly TRBD1 for D (5 bases). The CDR3 is 11 amino acids. V dropped 3 bases and J dropped 9 bases, with 9 bases sitting between them. Germline values: CDR1 DFQATT, CDR2 SNEGSKA (reference sequence). Written as DNA, the CDR3 is TGCAGTGCTAGCAGGGTGGCTGAGCAGTTCTTC. Translation: CSASRVAEQFF.

The rearrangement uses TRBV5-8 and TRBJ2-3; 11 bases are a match to TRBD2. Germline V CDR1 and CDR2: SGHTS, YDEGEE. J was trimmed by 4 bases and V by 4 bases; bases with no gene match: 8. This CDR3 has 16 amino acids. This chain's CDR3 is CASSLSGRAGSDTQYF. The CDR3, as DNA: TGTGCCAGCAGCCTTAGCGGGAGGGCCGGGTCAGATACGCAGTATTTT.

The count of this clone is one. The J gene is TRBJ1-4, the V gene TRBV2, with TRBD1 as a possible D gene (6 bases). The length of the CDR3 is 15 residues. Trimming left V 4 bases short and J 5 bases short, with 14 bases between. Germline-derived CDR1 and CDR2 are SNHLY and FYNNEI. DNA of the CDR3: TGTGCCAGCAGTGGAAGAGCAGGGGACAATGAAAAACTGTTTTTT. Its protein product is CASSGRAGDNEKLFF. The variable domain in full, completed from reference TRBV2 and TRBJ1-4, reads EPEVTQTPSHQVTQMGQEVILRCVPISNHLYFYWYRQILGQKVEFLVSFYNNEISEKSEIFDDQFSVERPDGSNFTLKIRSTKLEDSAMYFCASSGRAGDNEKLFFGSGTQLSVL.

Of note for this clone: No DNA is shown, since the ends of the CDR3 on it are uncertain; the CDR3 is the one TCRdb lists. This chain uses TRBV7-8 with TRBJ2-2; the D segment call TRBD2 is taken from the table without a DNA check. The germline V gene encodes CDR1 SGHVS and CDR2 FQNEAQ. With termini counted, the CDR3 has 12 amino acids. The CDR3 spells CASSRRAGELFF.

The chain recombines TRBV18 with TRBJ1-1, with D possibly matching TRBD1 (5 bases). V gave up 6 bases and J gave up 6 bases, with 17 bases separating them. The CDR3 totals 14 residues. The germline CDR1 and CDR2 sequences are KGHSH and LQKENI. The CDR3 here is CASSPERWGAEAFF. The CDR3 nucleotides are TGTGCCAGCTCCCCAGAACGTTGGGGGGCTGAAGCTTTCTTT. Variable domain in full (rest from reference TRBV18 and TRBJ1-1): NAGVMQNPRHLVRRRGQEARLRCSPMKGHSHVYWYRQLPEEGLKFMVYLQKENIIDESGMPKERFSAEFPKEGPSILRIQQVVRGDSAAYFCASSPERWGAEAFFGQGTRLTVV.

The CDR3 is CASSSVGAGAHNEQFF. DNA of the CDR3: TGTGCCAGCAGCTCTGTGGGTGCGGGAGCGCACAATGAGCAGTTCTTC. The chain recombines TRBV7-9 with TRBJ2-1; 7 nucleotides align to TRBD2. The junction had 11 bases not matched to a gene; V was cut back by 4 bases and J by 5 bases. CDR3 size: 16 residues. CDR1 SEHNR and CDR2 FQNEAQ come from the germline V gene (reference sequence).

The V call is TRBV19, the J call TRBJ1-6; TRBD1 agrees at 7 bases. This CDR3 region has 15 residues. The germline V gene has CDR1 LNHDA and CDR2 SQIVND (reference sequence). V lost 1 base and J lost 9; bases outside the gene matches: 6. For the CDR3, the DNA is TGTGCCAGTAGTATAGTACAGGGGATCGGTTCACCCCTCCACTTT. Translation gives CASSIVQGIGSPLHF. The variable domain in full, with the rest retrieved from reference TRBV19 and TRBJ1-6, is DGGITQSPKYLFRKEGQNVTLSCEQNLNHDAMYWYRQDPGQGLRLIYYSQIVNDFQKGDIAEGYSVSREKKESFPLTVTSAQKNPTAFYLCASSIVQGIGSPLHFGNGTRLTVT.

The rearrangement uses TRBV6-1 and TRBJ2-3, with TRBD2 matching 12 bases. The CDR3 sequence is 18 residues long. After removal of 4 bases from V and 3 bases from J, the junction contained 11 bases not matched to a gene. Germline loops: CDR1 MNHNS, CDR2 SASEGT. CDR3 loop: CASSAILAGGVSTDTQYF. The CDR3 coding sequence is TGTGCCAGCAGTGCAATACTAGCGGGAGGAGTTAGTACAGATACGCAGTATTTT.

This chain joins TRBV27 and TRBJ1-5; tentative D call: TRBD1 (6 bases). V dropped 3 bases and J dropped 1 base, with 10 bases sitting between them. This CDR3 spans 15 amino acids. Germline CDR1 MNHEY, CDR2 SMNVEV (reference sequence). CDR3 coding DNA: TGTGCCAGCAGTTTGTCCAGGGGAAGCAATCAGCCCCAGCATTTT. Amino acid sequence: CASSLSRGSNQPQHF.